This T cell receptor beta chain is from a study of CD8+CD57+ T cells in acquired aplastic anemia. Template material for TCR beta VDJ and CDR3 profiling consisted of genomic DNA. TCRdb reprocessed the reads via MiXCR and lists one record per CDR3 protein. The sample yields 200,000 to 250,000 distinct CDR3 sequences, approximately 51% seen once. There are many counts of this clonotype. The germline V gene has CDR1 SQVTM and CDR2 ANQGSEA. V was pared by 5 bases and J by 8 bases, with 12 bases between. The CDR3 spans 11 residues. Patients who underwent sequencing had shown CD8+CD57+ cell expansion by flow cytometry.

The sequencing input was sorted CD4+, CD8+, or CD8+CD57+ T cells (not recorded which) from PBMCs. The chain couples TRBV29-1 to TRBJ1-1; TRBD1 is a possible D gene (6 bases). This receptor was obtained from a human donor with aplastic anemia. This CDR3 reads CSVRSGGEAFF. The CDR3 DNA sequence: TGCAGCGTTCGATCGGGGGGCGAAGCTTTCTTT.